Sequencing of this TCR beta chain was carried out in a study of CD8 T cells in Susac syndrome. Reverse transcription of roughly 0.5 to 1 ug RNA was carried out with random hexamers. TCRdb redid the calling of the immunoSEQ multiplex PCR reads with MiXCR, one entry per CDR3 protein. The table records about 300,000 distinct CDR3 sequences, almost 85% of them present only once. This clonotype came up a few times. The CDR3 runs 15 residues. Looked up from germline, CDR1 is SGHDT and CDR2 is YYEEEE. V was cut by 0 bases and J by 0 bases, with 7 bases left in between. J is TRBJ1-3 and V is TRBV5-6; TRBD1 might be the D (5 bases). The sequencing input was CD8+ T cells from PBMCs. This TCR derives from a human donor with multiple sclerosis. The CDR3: CASSLGQLSGNTIYF. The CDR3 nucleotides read TGTGCCAGCAGCTTGGGACAGCTCTCTGGAAACACCATATATTTT. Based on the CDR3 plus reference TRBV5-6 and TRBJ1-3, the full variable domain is DAGVTQSPTHLIKTRGQQVTLRCSPKSGHDTVSWYQQALGQGPQFIFQYYEEEERQRGNFPDRFSGHQFPNYSSELNVNALLLGDSALYLCASSLGQLSGNTIYFGEGSWLTVV.